This TCR beta chain was identified during a study of blood T cell repertoires in COVID-19. The V end was cut by 7 bases, the J end by 3 bases, with 13 bases between. The CDR3 sequence is 14 residues long. Germline-derived CDR1 and CDR2 are LNHDA and SQIVND (reference sequence). Those enrolled, adults aged about 18 to 89 years, came from around 25 US areas. Cohorts were determined from participant-reported clinical history. Produced via immunoSEQ multiplex PCR; TCRdb's table is partial and in-frame only. The sample contains 150,000 to 200,000 clones, roughly 82% of which appear only once. The receptor's source is a woman aged 55-69 years with acute COVID-19. The chain employs TRBV19 and TRBJ1-5; TRBD1 is a possible D gene (5 bases). The specimen was PBMCs or T cells enriched from blood (not recorded which). Here the CDR3 DNA reads TGTGCCAGTACCCCTCGCAGGGACAATCAGCCCCAGCATTTT. Encoded protein: CASTPRRDNQPQHF.